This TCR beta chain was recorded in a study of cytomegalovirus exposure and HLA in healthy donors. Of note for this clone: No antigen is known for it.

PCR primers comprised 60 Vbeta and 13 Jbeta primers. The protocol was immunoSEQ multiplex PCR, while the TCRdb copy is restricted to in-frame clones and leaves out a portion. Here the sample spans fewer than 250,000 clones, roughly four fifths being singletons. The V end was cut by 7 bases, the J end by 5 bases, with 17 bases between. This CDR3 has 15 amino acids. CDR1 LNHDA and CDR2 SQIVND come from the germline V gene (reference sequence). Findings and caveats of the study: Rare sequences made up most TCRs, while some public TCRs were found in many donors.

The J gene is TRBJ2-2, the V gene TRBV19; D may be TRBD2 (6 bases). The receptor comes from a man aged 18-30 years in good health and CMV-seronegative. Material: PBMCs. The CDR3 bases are TGTGCCAGTACGCAACCCGGACGGGAGACCGGGGAGCTGTTTTTT. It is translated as CASTQPGRETGELFF.